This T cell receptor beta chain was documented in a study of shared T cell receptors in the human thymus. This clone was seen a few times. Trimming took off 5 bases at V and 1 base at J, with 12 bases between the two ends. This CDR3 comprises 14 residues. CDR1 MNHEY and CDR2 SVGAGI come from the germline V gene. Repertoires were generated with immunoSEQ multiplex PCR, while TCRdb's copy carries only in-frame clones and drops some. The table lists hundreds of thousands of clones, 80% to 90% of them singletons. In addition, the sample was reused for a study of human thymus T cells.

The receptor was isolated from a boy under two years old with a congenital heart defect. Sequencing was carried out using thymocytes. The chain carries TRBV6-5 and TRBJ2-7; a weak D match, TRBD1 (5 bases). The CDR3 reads CASSPDSRSYEQYF. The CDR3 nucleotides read TGTGCCAGCAGTCCCGACAGTCGTTCCTACGAGCAGTACTTC.